A single sample gave rise to the 15 T cell receptor beta chains below, sequenced in a study of blood T cells in healthy people across ages. Combining a sample-barcoded 5' primer with a J-beta primer mix, a second PCR ran for about 6 to 12 cycles. TCRdb passed the 5' RACE reads through MiXCR, listing each CDR3 protein once. The sample has some 1.6 million distinct CDR3 sequences; around 36% are singletons. Material: blood. The origin of the receptors is a woman under 40 in good health.

The V and J genes are TRBV6-2 or TRBV6-3 and TRBJ2-3, with D possibly TRBD2 on 5 matching bases. The germline V gene has CDR1 MNHEY and CDR2 SVGEGT. This CDR3 region has 13 residues. V lost 4 bases to trimming and J lost 6 bases, with 11 bases between them. The CDR3 nucleotides are TGTGCCAGCAGTTTGGACTGGGTGGATACGCAGTATTTT. This translates into CASSLDWVDTQYF.

This clonotype was recorded at least ten times. This rearrangement joins TRBV10-3 to TRBJ2-1; D may be TRBD2 (6 bases). The CDR3 totals 14 residues. The germline gives CDR1 ENHRY, CDR2 SYGVKD. V lost 11 bases, J lost 9 bases, and 23 bases lay in between. CDR3 protein: CASREGSGSSEQFF. The DNA of the CDR3 is TGTGCCTCAAGGGAAGGTAGCGGTAGTAGTGAGCAGTTCTTC.

This clonotype was counted ten times or more. This chain uses TRBV7-2 with TRBJ1-2, with D possibly TRBD1 on 5 matching bases. Germline loops: CDR1 SGHTA, CDR2 FQGNSA. The V gene lost 1 base and the J gene lost 4 bases, with 13 bases spanning the gap. The CDR3 consists of 15 residues. The chain's CDR3 is CASSLGSGTAYGYTF. Written as DNA, the CDR3 is TGTGCCAGCAGCTTAGGTTCCGGGACCGCCTATGGCTACACCTTC. The full variable domain, its missing parts supplied by reference TRBV7-2 and TRBJ1-2, is GAGVSQSPSNKVTEKGKDVELRCDPISGHTALYWYRQSLGQGLEFLIYFQGNSAPDKSGLPSDRFSAERTGGSVSTLTIQRTQQEDSAVYLCASSLGSGTAYGYTFGSGTRLTVV.

V usage is TRBV2 and J usage is TRBJ2-7; D is possibly TRBD1 (6 bases). CDR1 is SNHLY and CDR2 is FYNNEI in the germline V gene. V shed 4 bases and J shed 4 bases, with 14 bases lying between them. CDR3 length equals 14 residues. In DNA, the CDR3 is TGTGCCAGCAGTGGTCCCGGGACACCATACGAGCAGTACTTC. Its protein product is CASSGPGTPYEQYF.

The V and J genes are TRBV28 and TRBJ1-2; D unresolved. The germline CDR1 and CDR2 sequences are MDHEN and SYDVKM. This CDR3 comprises 15 residues. V lost 2 bases, J lost 4 bases, and 14 bases lay in between. The CDR3 DNA reads as TGTGCCAGCAGTTTACCCTCCCGGACGACCTATGGCTACACCTTC. Protein product: CASSLPSRTTYGYTF.

This clonotype was found a few times. The chain joins TRBV29-1 to TRBJ1-2, with TRBD1 matching 12 bases. The CDR3 length is 13 residues. Trimming cost V 5 bases and J 5 bases; bases outside gene matches: 3. In germline, CDR1 is SQVTM, CDR2 ANQGSEA. The CDR3 region is CSVKGQGAYGYTF. The CDR3 DNA is TGCAGCGTTAAGGGACAGGGGGCGTATGGCTACACCTTC.

This clonotype appeared once. This chain connects TRBV7-9 to TRBJ1-1; weak D call: TRBD1 (5 bases). CDR3 length: 13 amino acids. The germline gives CDR1 SEHNR, CDR2 FQNEAQ (reference sequence). V lost 1 base, J lost 7 bases, and 10 bases lay in between. In DNA, the CDR3 is TGTGCCAGCAGCTTAGGTTCAGGGTATGAAGCTTTCTTT. Translation gives CASSLGSGYEAFF.

The rearrangement uses TRBV29-1 and TRBJ1-1; D is perhaps TRBD1 (5 bases). The germline V and J ends were trimmed by 7 bases and 6 bases, with 12 bases remaining between them. Germline assignment: CDR1 SQVTM and CDR2 ANQGSEA. There are 11 residues in the CDR3. DNA of the CDR3: TGCAGCGCGCAAAGGGGTTCTGAAGCTTTCTTT. Translated: CSAQRGSEAFF.

This sequence joins TRBV20-1 and TRBJ2-3; 8 bases align to TRBD2. V trimming: 1 base; J trimming: 3 bases; junction bases outside the gene matches: 15. This CDR3 region has 18 residues. Per germline, CDR1 DFQATT and CDR2 SNEGSKA (reference sequence). The CDR3 DNA sequence: TGCAGTGCTAGAGGTTCCGGTAGGCGGGGGGCTCGGACAGATACGCAGTATTTT. Translating gives CSARGSGRRGARTDTQYF.

The chain has TRBV5-1 and TRBJ2-1; D possibly corresponds to TRBD2 (7 bases). The ends were cut back, 7 bases at V and 6 bases at J, with 20 bases in the middle. The CDR3 is 15 amino acids. Germline lookup yields CDR1 SGHRS and CDR2 YFSETQ. CDR3 in amino acids: CASDRGDTNRNEQFF. CDR3 sequence (DNA): TGCGCCAGCGATCGGGGGGACACAAACCGCAATGAGCAGTTCTTC.

The CDR3 coding sequence is TGCAGCGTTGAAGTTTTCGCCGGGACAGATTACGAGCAGTACTTC. Translated, it gives CSVEVFAGTDYEQYF. The rearrangement uses TRBV29-1 and TRBJ2-7; 7 nucleotides align to TRBD1. Germline loops: CDR1 SQVTM, CDR2 ANQGSEA. CDR3 size: 15 residues. Trimming at V came to 1 base and at J to 4 bases, leaving 10 bases not matched to a gene.

This chain links TRBV5-1 with TRBJ2-6; D unresolved. V lost 5 bases and J 1 base, leaving 13 bases between the germline ends. This CDR3 is built from 16 residues. The germline CDR1 and CDR2 sequences are SGHRS and YFSETQ. DNA for the CDR3: TGCGCCAGCAGGGTTCAGGCCTTATCTGGGGCCAACGTCCTGACTTTC. Its protein is CASRVQALSGANVLTF.

The chain employs TRBV20-1 and TRBJ1-2, with D maybe TRBD1 (6 bases). Trimming cost V 5 bases and J 8 bases, with 15 bases left between them. The length of the CDR3 is 12 residues. Germline CDR1 is DFQATT and CDR2 is SNEGSKA (reference sequence). CDR3 residues: CSAPDSRFGYTF. In DNA form, the CDR3 reads TGCAGTGCTCCGGACAGTCGATTCGGCTACACCTTC.

V is TRBV5-1 and J is TRBJ2-5, with a weak D call TRBD1 (6 bases). Germline assignment: CDR1 SGHRS and CDR2 YFSETQ. This CDR3 spans 14 amino acids. The V end lost 4 bases, the J end lost 2 bases, and 12 bases lay between the germline ends. CDR3 protein: CASSRDQGQETQYF. The CDR3 DNA sequence: TGCGCCAGCAGCCGAGATCAGGGGCAAGAGACCCAGTACTTC. The entire variable domain, with the rest obtained from reference TRBV5-1 and TRBJ2-5, is as follows: KAGVTQTPRYLIKTRGQQVTLSCSPISGHRSVSWYQQTPGQGLQFLFEYFSETQRNKGNFPGRFSGRQFSNSRSEMNVSTLELGDSALYLCASSRDQGQETQYFGPGTRLLVL.

The J gene is TRBJ2-5, the V gene TRBV3-1, with 8 positions matching TRBD2. The CDR3 contains 14 residues. The junction had 5 bases not matched to a gene; V was cut back by 4 bases and J by 4 bases. CDR1 LGHDT and CDR2 YNNKEL come from the germline V gene (reference sequence). The CDR3 sequence: CASSRPGGPETQYF. The CDR3 region has the DNA TGTGCCAGCAGCCGACCGGGGGGGCCAGAGACCCAGTACTTC.